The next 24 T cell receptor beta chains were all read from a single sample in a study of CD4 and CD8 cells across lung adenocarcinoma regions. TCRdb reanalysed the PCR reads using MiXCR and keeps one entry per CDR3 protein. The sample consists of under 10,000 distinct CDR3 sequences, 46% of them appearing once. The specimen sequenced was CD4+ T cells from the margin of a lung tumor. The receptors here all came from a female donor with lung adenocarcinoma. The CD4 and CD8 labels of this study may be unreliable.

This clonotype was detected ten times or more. The CDR3 sequence is CASSQGGTGDYEQYF. CDR3 coding DNA: TGCGCCAGCAGCCAAGGCGGGACAGGGGATTACGAGCAGTACTTC. The rearrangement joins TRBV4-1 to TRBJ2-7, with TRBD1 identical over 10 bases. The CDR3 has 15 residues. Per germline, CDR1 MGHRA and CDR2 YSYEKL. V lost 1 base and J lost 4; bases outside the gene matches: 4.

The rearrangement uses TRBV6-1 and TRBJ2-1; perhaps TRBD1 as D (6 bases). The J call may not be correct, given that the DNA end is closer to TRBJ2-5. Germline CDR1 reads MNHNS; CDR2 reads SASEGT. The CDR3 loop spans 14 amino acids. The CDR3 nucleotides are TGTGCCAGCAGGGAAAGTTGGCAGGGGAAGACCCAGTACTTC. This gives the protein CASRESWQGKTQYF.

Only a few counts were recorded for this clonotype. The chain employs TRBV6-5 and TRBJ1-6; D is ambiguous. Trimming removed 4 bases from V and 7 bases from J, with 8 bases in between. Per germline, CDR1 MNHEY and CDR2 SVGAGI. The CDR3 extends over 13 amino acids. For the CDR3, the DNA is TGTGCCAGCAGTTTCCGACCCAATTCACCCCTCCACTTT. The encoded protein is CASSFRPNSPLHF.

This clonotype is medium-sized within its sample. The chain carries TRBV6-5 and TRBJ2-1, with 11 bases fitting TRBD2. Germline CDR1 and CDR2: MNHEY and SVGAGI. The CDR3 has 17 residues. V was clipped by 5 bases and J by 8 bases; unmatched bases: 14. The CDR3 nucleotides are TGTGCCAGCAGTCCTGAGGAACTAGCGGGAGTTGTTGATGAGCAGTTCTTC. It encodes CASSPEELAGVVDEQFF.

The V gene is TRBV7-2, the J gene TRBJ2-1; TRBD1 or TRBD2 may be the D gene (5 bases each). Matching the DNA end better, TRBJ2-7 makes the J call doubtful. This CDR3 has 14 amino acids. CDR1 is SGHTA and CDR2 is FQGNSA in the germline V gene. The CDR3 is CASSKGTTRYEQYF. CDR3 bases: TGTGCCAGCAGTAAAGGGACGACTCGCTACGAGCAGTACTTC.

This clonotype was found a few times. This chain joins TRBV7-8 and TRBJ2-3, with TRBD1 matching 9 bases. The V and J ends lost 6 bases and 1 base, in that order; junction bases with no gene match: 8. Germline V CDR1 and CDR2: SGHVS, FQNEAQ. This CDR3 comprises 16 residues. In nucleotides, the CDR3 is TGTGCCAGCAGACAGACGGGACAGGGAGGCACAGATACGCAGTATTTT. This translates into CASRQTGQGGTDTQYF.

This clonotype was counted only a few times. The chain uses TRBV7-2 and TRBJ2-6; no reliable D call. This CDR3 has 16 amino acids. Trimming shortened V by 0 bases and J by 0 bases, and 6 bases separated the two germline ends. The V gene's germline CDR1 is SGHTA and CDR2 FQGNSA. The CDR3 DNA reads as TGTGCCAGCAGCTTAGCGGGTAACTCTGGGGCCAACGTCCTGACTTTC. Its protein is CASSLAGNSGANVLTF.

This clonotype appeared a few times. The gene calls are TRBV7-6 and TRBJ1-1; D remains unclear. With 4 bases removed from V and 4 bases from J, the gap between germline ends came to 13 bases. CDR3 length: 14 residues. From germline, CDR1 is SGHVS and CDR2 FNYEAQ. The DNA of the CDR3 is TGTGCCAGCAGCTCAAGGCGGGAGGGCACTGAAGCTTTCTTT. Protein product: CASSSRREGTEAFF.

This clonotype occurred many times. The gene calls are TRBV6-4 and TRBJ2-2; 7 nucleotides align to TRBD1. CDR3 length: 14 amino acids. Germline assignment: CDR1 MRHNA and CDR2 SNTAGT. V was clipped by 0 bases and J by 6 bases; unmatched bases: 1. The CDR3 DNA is TGTGCCAGCAGTGACTCAGGGGGCGCCGGGGAGCTGTTTTTT. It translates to CASSDSGGAGELFF.

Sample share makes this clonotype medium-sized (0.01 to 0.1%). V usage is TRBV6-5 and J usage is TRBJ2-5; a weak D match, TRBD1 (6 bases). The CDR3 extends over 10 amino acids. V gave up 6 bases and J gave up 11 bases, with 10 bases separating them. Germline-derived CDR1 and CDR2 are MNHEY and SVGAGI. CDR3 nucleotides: TGTGCCAGCAGGCGGACAGAGCAGTACTTC. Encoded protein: CASRRTEQYF.

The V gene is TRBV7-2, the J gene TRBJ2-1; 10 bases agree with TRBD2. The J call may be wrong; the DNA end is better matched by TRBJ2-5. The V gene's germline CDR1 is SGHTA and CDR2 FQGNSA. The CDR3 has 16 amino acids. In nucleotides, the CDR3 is TGTGCCAGCAGCCCCACGACTAGCGGGTGGGGAGAGACCCAGTACTTC. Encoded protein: CASSPTTSGWGETQYF.

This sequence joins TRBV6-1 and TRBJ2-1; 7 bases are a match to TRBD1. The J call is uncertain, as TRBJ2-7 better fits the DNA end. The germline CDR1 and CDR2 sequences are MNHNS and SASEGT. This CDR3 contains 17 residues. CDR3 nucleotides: TGTGCCAGCAGTGAAAGTAGTTGGGCAGGGGGTCCCTACGAGCAGTACTTC. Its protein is CASSESSWAGGPYEQYF.

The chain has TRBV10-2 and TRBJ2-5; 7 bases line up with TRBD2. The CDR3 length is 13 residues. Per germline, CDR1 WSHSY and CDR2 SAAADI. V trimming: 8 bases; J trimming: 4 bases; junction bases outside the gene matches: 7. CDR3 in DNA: TGCGCCAGCGCCGGGACTACTGGAGAGACCCAGTACTTC. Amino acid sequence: CASAGTTGETQYF.

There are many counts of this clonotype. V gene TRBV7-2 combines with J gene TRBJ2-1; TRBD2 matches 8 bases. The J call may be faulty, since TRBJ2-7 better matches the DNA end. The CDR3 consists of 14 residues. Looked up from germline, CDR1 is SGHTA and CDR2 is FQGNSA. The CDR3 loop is CASSLFREGYEQYF. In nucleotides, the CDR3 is TGTGCCAGCAGCTTATTCCGGGAGGGCTACGAGCAGTACTTC.

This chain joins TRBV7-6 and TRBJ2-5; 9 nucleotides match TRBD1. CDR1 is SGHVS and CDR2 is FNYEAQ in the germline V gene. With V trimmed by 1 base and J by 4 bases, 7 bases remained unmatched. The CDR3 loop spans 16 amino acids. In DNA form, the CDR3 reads TGTGCCAGCAGCTTAGGAGGAGGGGGACAGGGAGAGACCCAGTACTTC. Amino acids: CASSLGGGGQGETQYF.

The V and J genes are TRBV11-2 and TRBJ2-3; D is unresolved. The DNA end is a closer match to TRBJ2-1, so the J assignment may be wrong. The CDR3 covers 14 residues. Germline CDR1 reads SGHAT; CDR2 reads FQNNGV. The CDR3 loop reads CASSLHMEPGEQFF. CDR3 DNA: TGTGCCAGCAGCTTACATATGGAACCAGGCGAGCAGTTCTTC.

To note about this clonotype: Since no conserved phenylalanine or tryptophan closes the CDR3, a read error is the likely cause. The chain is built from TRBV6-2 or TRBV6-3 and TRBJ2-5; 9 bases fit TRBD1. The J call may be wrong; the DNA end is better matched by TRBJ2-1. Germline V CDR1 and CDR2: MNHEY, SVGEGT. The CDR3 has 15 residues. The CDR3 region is CASRRDRVGVETQFL. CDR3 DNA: TGTGCCAGCAGACGGGACAGGGTGGGAGTAGAGACCCAGTTCTTG.

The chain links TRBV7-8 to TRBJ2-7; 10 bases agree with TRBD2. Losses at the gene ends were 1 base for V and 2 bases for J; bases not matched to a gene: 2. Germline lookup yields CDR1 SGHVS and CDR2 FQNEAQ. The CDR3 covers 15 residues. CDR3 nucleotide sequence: TGTGCCAGCAGCTTAGAAGCGGGAGGGCCCTACGAGCAGTACTTC. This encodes CASSLEAGGPYEQYF.

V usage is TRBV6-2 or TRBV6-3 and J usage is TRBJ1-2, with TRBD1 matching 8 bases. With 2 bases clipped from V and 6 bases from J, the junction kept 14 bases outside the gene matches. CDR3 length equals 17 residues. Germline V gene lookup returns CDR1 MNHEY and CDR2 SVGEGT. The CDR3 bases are TGTGCCAGCAGTTACCCCGGACAGGGAAGGGTGAGCGATGGCTACACCTTC. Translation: CASSYPGQGRVSDGYTF.

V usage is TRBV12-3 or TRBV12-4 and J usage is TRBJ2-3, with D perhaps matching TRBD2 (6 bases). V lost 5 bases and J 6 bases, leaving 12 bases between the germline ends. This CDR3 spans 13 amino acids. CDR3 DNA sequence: TGTGCCAGCAGTCACTTCGCGGGGGATACGCAGTATTTT. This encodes CASSHFAGDTQYF.

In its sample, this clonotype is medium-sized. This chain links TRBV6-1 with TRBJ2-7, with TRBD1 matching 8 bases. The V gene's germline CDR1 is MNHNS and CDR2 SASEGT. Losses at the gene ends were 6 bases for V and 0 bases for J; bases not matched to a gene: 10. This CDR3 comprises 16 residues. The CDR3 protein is CASRRQWDRSSYEQYF. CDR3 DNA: TGTGCCAGCAGACGACAATGGGACAGGAGCTCCTACGAGCAGTACTTC.

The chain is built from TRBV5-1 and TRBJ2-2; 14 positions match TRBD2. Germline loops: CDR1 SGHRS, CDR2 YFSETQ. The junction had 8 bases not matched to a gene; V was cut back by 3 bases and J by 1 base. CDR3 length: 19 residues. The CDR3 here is CASSSRRGTSGRNTGELFF. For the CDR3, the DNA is TGCGCCAGCAGCTCCCGACGAGGGACTAGCGGGAGGAACACCGGGGAGCTGTTTTTT.

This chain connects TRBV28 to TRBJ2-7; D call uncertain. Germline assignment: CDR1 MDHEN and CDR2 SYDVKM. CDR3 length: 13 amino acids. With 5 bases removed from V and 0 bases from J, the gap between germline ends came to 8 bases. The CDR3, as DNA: TGTGCCAGCAGTCTTCAAAGCTCCTACGAGCAGTACTTC. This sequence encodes CASSLQSSYEQYF.

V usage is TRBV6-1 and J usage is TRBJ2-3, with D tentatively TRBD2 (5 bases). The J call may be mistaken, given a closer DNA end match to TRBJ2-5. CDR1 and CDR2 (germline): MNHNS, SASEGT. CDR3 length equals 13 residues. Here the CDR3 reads CASTPRGQETQYF. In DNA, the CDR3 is TGTGCCAGCACCCCCCGGGGACAAGAGACCCAGTACTTC.